These 22 T cell receptor beta chains came from one sample sequenced in a study of persistence of HIV-infected CD4 T cells. Antigens of these TCRs are unknown. The immunoSEQ assay was version 4, run in survey mode. Repertoires were generated with immunoSEQ multiplex PCR, while TCRdb's copy carries only in-frame clones and drops some. The table records about 40,000 clones, roughly 84% of them present only once. Overlapping HIV-1 Gag 15-mer peptides at around 1 ug per peptide per mL were used. Memory cells lacking CD40L and CD69 with high CD45RO were sorted. The sequences come from cultured CD4+ T cells from PBMCs, collected from a patient who received antiretroviral therapy. These receptors all come from an adult with HIV. The donor label of this sample is uncertain.

The V gene is TRBV5-4, the J gene TRBJ2-1, with D possibly matching TRBD1 (6 bases). Trimming took off 2 bases at V and 5 bases at J, with 11 bases between the two ends. Germline assignment: CDR1 SGHNT and CDR2 YYREEE (reference sequence). The CDR3 is 14 amino acids. The CDR3 DNA follows: TGTGCCAGCAGCTTAAAAAGGGGGAACAATGAGCAGTTCTTC. It yields the protein CASSLKRGNNEQFF. Based on the CDR3 plus reference TRBV5-4 and TRBJ2-1, the full variable domain is ETGVTQSPTHLIKTRGQQVTLRCSSQSGHNTVSWYQQALGQGPQFIFQYYREEENGRGNFPPRFSGLQFPNYSSELNVNALELDDSALYLCASSLKRGNNEQFFGPGTRLTVL.

J is TRBJ2-1 and V is TRBV25-1; possibly TRBD2 for D (6 bases). The germline CDR1 and CDR2 sequences are MGHDK and SYGVNS. Deletions cut 6 bases from V and 5 bases from J, with 14 bases between. The CDR3 consists of 14 residues. CDR3 sequence reads: CASSPDYSDNEQFF. The CDR3 DNA reads TGTGCCAGCAGCCCGGACTACTCAGACAATGAGCAGTTCTTC.

The gene calls are TRBV24-1 and TRBJ1-1; TRBD1 matches 7 bases. With 3 bases clipped from V and 4 bases from J, the junction kept 4 bases outside the gene matches. The CDR3 extends over 14 amino acids. Per germline, CDR1 KGHDR and CDR2 SFDVKD. This CDR3 is CATSDGAGGTEAFF. CDR3 sequence (DNA): TGTGCCACCAGTGATGGGGCAGGGGGCACTGAAGCTTTCTTT.

The CDR3 region is CASSYSGDSQPQHF. For the CDR3, the DNA is TGTGCCAGCAGTTACTCTGGGGATAGTCAGCCCCAGCATTTT. The V gene is TRBV6-5, the J gene TRBJ1-5; D is unclear. Germline CDR1 reads MNHEY; CDR2 reads SVGAGI. This CDR3 has 14 amino acids. The V gene lost 0 bases and the J gene lost 6 bases, with 9 bases spanning the gap.

V and J are TRBV6-6 and TRBJ1-1, with D perhaps matching TRBD1 (5 bases). With 5 bases removed from V and 6 bases from J, the gap between germline ends came to 28 bases. This CDR3 has 18 amino acids. Per germline, CDR1 MNHNY and CDR2 SVGAGI (reference sequence). The CDR3 coding sequence is TGTGCCAGCAGTCTCCCGCCCGGGACGGACGGGAGATGGCCTGAAGCTTTCTTT. This encodes CASSLPPGTDGRWPEAFF.

The chain has TRBV2 and TRBJ1-2; no clear D gene. The CDR3 totals 11 residues. Germline V lookup: CDR1 SNHLY, CDR2 FYNNEI. The ends were cut back, 11 bases at V and 7 bases at J, with 14 bases in the middle. The CDR3 DNA follows: TGTGCCGCCCGGGTGTTCGCTGGCTACACCTTC. Protein: CAARVFAGYTF.

The rearrangement uses TRBV19 and TRBJ2-3; TRBD2 agrees at 9 bases. The V gene end was trimmed by 6 bases and the J gene end by 1 base; junction bases not matched to a gene: 8. CDR1 and CDR2 (germline): LNHDA, SQIVND (reference sequence). This CDR3 is 16 amino acids long. The DNA of the CDR3 is TGTGCCAGTAGCTTAATTGCGGGGGGGGGCACAGATACGCAGTATTTT. It encodes CASSLIAGGGTDTQYF.

The chain is built from TRBV2 and TRBJ2-3; D gene ambiguous. Germline V gene sequence: CDR1 SNHLY, CDR2 FYNNEI. The CDR3 extends over 14 amino acids. V was cut by 5 bases and J by 3 bases, with 12 bases left in between. This chain's CDR3 is CASSILSGTDTQYF. CDR3 DNA: TGTGCCAGCAGTATCCTCTCCGGGACAGATACGCAGTATTTT.

The V and J genes are TRBV6-5 and TRBJ1-3, with D uncertain. The CDR3 is 15 amino acids. Trimming took off 8 bases at V and 0 bases at J, with 14 bases between the two ends. Germline CDR1 and CDR2: MNHEY and SVGAGI. DNA of the CDR3: TGTGCCAGCGTCCGGGCGGGCCACTCTGGAAACACCATATATTTT. Residues: CASVRAGHSGNTIYF.

This chain joins TRBV7-9 and TRBJ2-3; 8 bases are shared with TRBD2. This CDR3 has 14 residues. V lost 5 bases and J lost 6; bases outside the gene matches: 7. Germline CDR1 and CDR2: SEHNR and FQNEAQ (reference sequence). The CDR3 coding sequence is TGTGCCAGCAGCCGGGGGGGGCCCCCGGATACGCAGTATTTT. Amino acid sequence: CASSRGGPPDTQYF.

The chain recombines TRBV25-1 with TRBJ1-5, with D perhaps TRBD1 (5 bases). Germline CDR1 MGHDK, CDR2 SYGVNS. This CDR3 is built from 13 residues. V lost 6 bases to trimming and J lost 2 bases, with 8 bases between them. CDR3 in amino acids: CASRGLGNQPQHF. CDR3 nucleotide sequence: TGTGCCAGCAGGGGACTCGGCAATCAGCCCCAGCATTTT. Full variable domain (remainder filled in from reference TRBV25-1 and TRBJ1-5): EADIYQTPRYLVIGTGKKITLECSQTMGHDKMYWYQQDPGMELHLIHYSYGVNSTEKGDLSSESTVSRIRTEHFPLTLESARPSHTSQYLCASRGLGNQPQHFGDGTRLSIL.

This clone showed up just a few times. This chain uses TRBV18 with TRBJ2-7; D may be TRBD2 (6 bases). Germline assignment: CDR1 KGHSH and CDR2 LQKENI. V lost 5 bases and J lost 0, with 8 bases in between. The CDR3 loop spans 13 amino acids. The CDR3 region has the DNA TGTGCCAGCTCATTGACTAGCTCCTACGAGCAGTACTTC. It specifies CASSLTSSYEQYF.

V gene TRBV7-2 combines with J gene TRBJ1-6; D remains unclear. Trimming cost V 0 bases and J 5 bases, with 8 bases left between them. The CDR3 runs 15 residues. Germline V gene data show CDR1 as SGHTA and CDR2 as FQGNSA. The CDR3 region is CASSLAPEDNSPLHF. CDR3 coding DNA: TGTGCCAGCAGCTTAGCCCCGGAGGATAATTCACCCCTCCACTTT.

The chain links TRBV3-1 (or the pseudogene TRBV3-2) to TRBJ2-7; D gene uncertain. The V end was cut by 4 bases, the J end by 0 bases, with 10 bases between. CDR3 length: 14 amino acids. Germline loops: CDR1 LGHDT, CDR2 YNNKEL (reference sequence). The CDR3: CASSPRSSSYEQYF. The CDR3 nucleotides read TGTGCCAGCAGCCCGCGATCCAGCTCCTACGAGCAGTACTTC.

The genes are TRBV10-1 and TRBJ2-1, with 12 positions matching TRBD2. The CDR3 contains 14 residues. V trimming: 5 bases; J trimming: 6 bases; junction bases outside the gene matches: 2. CDR1 is WNHNN and CDR2 is SYGVQD in the germline V gene (reference sequence). CDR3 nucleotide sequence: TGCGCCAGCAGTACTAGCGGGGGGTTCAATGAGCAGTTCTTC. As protein: CASSTSGGFNEQFF.

V and J are TRBV28 and TRBJ2-7; D perhaps matches TRBD1 (6 bases). The V and J ends lost 11 bases and 1 base respectively, with 21 bases between them. The CDR3 is 15 residues long. Germline assignment: CDR1 MDHEN and CDR2 SYDVKM. As DNA, the CDR3 is TGTGCCGCTCAGGGGTCTCACGGGACATCCTACGAGCAGTACTTC. Its translation is CAAQGSHGTSYEQYF.

This chain connects TRBV7-2 to TRBJ1-2; the D is unclear. The V end lost 0 bases, the J end lost 7 bases, and 12 bases lay between the germline ends. This CDR3 is 14 amino acids long. Looked up from germline, CDR1 is SGHTA and CDR2 is FQGNSA. The CDR3 protein is CASSLAQASGGYTF. CDR3 bases: TGTGCCAGCAGCTTAGCGCAAGCCTCTGGTGGCTACACCTTC.

J is TRBJ2-7 and V is TRBV12-3 or TRBV12-4; D might be TRBD2 (6 bases). This CDR3 contains 13 residues. With 0 bases removed from V and 4 bases from J, the gap between germline ends came to 7 bases. Here the CDR3 DNA reads TGTGCCAGCAGTTTAGCGGGGGGTTACGAGCAGTACTTC. It encodes CASSLAGGYEQYF.

The chain combines TRBV18 with TRBJ2-7, with unresolved D. The CDR3 is 13 residues long. Germline CDR1 reads KGHSH; CDR2 reads LQKENI. V shed 5 bases and J shed 3 bases, with 11 bases lying between them. CDR3: CASSISELYEQYF. The CDR3 DNA sequence: TGTGCCAGCTCAATCTCCGAGCTCTACGAGCAGTACTTC.

This clone was detected once. The chain is built from TRBV2 and TRBJ2-2; possibly TRBD1 or TRBD2 for D (5 bases each). CDR1 SNHLY and CDR2 FYNNEI come from the germline V gene. This CDR3 spans 15 amino acids. Trimming shortened V by 6 bases and J by 0 bases, and 11 bases separated the two germline ends. CDR3 protein: CASSARDPNTGELFF. As DNA, the CDR3 is TGTGCCAGCAGCGCAAGGGACCCGAACACCGGGGAGCTGTTTTTT. Combining the CDR3 with reference TRBV2 and TRBJ2-2 gives the whole variable domain EPEVTQTPSHQVTQMGQEVILRCVPISNHLYFYWYRQILGQKVEFLVSFYNNEISEKSEIFDDQFSVERPDGSNFTLKIRSTKLEDSAMYFCASSARDPNTGELFFGEGSRLTVL.

The chain is built from TRBV27 and TRBJ1-2; tentative D call: TRBD1 (5 bases). V shed 5 bases and J shed 2 bases, with 18 bases lying between them. Germline lookup yields CDR1 MNHEY and CDR2 SMNVEV (reference sequence). The CDR3 totals 16 residues. CDR3 coding DNA: TGTGCCAGCAGTCCGGAAGTGGGCAGGGCGAACTATGGCTACACCTTC. Its protein is CASSPEVGRANYGYTF.

The chain carries TRBV19 and TRBJ1-2, with D maybe TRBD1 (6 bases). The CDR3 contains 13 residues. The germline V gene has CDR1 LNHDA and CDR2 SQIVND (reference sequence). The V gene lost 4 bases and the J gene lost 5 bases, with 11 bases spanning the gap. The CDR3 protein is CASSTLGAYGYTF. The CDR3 DNA is TGTGCCAGTAGTACTCTGGGGGCGTATGGCTACACCTTC.